The source of this T cell receptor beta chain is a study of blood T cell repertoires in COVID-19 (dated by TCRdb to 2019 to 2021). Looking at the study overall: Samples covering the acute and convalescent phases of COVID-19 were provided by collaborators in the United States, Italy and Spain. The material from the prospective study consisted of cDNA or gDNA derived from T cells, B-cell-depleted T cells, or PBMCs. Where available, HLA class I and class II types were taken from metadata supplied by the sample provider and were not determined by assay-based typing. Sample metadata almost always included a de-identified subject ID, COVID-19 status, age in years and sex. Deeply sampled blood TCRbeta repertoires from subjects exposed to, actively infected with, or recovered from COVID-19 were included in the dataset. Samples came from the ongoing ImmuneRACE study (first 160 participants) plus 1,254 subjects from 6 global collaborators. A freely available public database, intended as a resource for researchers studying the immune response to SARS-CoV-2, is where the repertoires were released.

The full study reports these points: The amount of clinical and demographic metadata varied by source and participant and was provided uncurated.

As regards this clone: The specificity of this receptor is unknown. No base-level quality is on record; no much larger clone is a single base apart.

At one collaborating source in Seattle, patients were enrolled during active infection and were followed longitudinally through the course of disease. Collaborating institutions collected whole blood in K2EDTA tubes following their own protocols. For TCRbeta analysis, collaborators shipped samples as frozen whole blood, isolated PBMCs, or DNA extracted from either of those sample types. TCRbeta CDR3 regions were amplified from genomic DNA using the immunoSEQ Assay, a bias-controlled multiplex PCR. In the source study's methods: Within the assay, amplification of reference gene primers was used to estimate how many nucleated cells each sample contained. To quantify the absolute abundance of each unique TCRbeta CDR3 rearrangement, sequence reads were collapsed and filtered. For each sample, productive Simpson clonality was calculated by taking the square root of Simpson's diversity index across productive rearrangements. The table comes from immuneACCESS by way of TCRdb, which keeps in-frame sequences with V and J called. Part of the clones is missing from these tables; in studies checked, under half for an unresolved V gene and the rest for unknown reasons. V and J calls and clone size are copied from that table; D and trimming were computed from the DNA. The sample table contains around 150,000 clones; only one count was recorded for about 90% of them. The ten largest clones take up about 4.8% of the sample.

Trimming costs V 4 bases and J 0 bases, and their ends lie 10 bases apart. The CDR3 numbers 16 residues from cysteine through phenylalanine. This entry keeps only the CDR3 DNA: 48 bases, framed from base 1. CDR1 and CDR2, per the germline V gene (reference sequence), are MNHEY and SMNVEV. Sequences were obtained from peripheral blood. This clonotype originated in a man aged 30 to 45 with COVID-19, enrolled during active disease. The chain couples TRBV27 to TRBJ1-6; no D gene can be assigned with confidence. In nucleotide form, the sequence is TGTGCCAGCAGTTCCCTCGGGAGCTCCTATAATTCACCCCTCCACTTT. Its protein is CASSSLGSSYNSPLHF.